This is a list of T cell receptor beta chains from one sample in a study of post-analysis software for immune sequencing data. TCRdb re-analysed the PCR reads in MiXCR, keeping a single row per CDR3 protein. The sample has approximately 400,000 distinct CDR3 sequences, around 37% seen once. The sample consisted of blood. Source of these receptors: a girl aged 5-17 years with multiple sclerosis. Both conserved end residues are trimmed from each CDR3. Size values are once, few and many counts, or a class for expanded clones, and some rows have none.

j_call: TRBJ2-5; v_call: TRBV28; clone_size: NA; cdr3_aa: ASSFVGRGQETQY
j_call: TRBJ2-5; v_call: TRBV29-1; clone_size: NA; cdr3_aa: SVEDPGRGRLAGQETQY
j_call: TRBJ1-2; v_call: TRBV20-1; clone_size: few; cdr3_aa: SARVMTGQYGYT
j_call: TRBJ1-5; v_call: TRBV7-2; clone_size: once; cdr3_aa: ASSLLWDQPQH
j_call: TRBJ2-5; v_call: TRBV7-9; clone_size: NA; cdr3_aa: ASSPVAGAQETQY
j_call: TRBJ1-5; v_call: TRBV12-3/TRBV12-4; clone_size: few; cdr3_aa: ASSLRGDLNQPQH
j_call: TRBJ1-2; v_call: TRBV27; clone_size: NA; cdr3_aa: ASSRLGLYGYT
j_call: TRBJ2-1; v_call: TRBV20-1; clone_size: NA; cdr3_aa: SAITGTTGNEQF
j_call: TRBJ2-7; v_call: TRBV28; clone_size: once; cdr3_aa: ASRSGSRSYEQY
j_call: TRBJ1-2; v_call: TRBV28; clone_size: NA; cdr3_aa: ASSSTGTPNYGYT
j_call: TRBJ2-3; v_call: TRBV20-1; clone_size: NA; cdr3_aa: SARDYGLAGGDTQY
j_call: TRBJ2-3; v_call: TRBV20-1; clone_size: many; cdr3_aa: SARSGAAVTDTQY
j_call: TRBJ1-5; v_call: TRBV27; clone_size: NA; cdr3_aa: ASSGGQFNQPQH
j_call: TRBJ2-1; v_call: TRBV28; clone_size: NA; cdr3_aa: ASSPFIERF
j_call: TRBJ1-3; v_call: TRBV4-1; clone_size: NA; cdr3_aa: ASSRPGGRNTIY
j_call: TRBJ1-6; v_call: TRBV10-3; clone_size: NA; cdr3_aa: AISDVQGGSPLH
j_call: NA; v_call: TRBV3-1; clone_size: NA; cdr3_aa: ASTTGGWTYEQY
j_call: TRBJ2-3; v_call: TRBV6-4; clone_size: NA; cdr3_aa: ASSSSWGDTQY
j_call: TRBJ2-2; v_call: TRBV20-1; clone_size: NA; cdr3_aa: SAKGDANTGELF
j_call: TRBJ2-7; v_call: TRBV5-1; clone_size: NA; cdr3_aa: ASSGGTGEGYEQY
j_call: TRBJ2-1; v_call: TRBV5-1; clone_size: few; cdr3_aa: ASSGGAPSNEQF
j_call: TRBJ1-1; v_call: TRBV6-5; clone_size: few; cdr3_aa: ASSYGLDTEAF
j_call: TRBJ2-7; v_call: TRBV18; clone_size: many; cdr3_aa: ASSPGGGMYEQY
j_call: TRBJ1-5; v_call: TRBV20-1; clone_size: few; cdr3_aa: SAPGWANQPQH
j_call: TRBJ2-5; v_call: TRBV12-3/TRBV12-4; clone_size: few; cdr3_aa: ASSLLAGGLQETQY
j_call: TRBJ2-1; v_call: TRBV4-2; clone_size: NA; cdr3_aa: ASSPSSGGFEQF
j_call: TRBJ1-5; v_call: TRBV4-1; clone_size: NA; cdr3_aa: ASSQIGQGHQPQH
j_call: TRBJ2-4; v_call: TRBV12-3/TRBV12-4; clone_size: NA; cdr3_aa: ASRGLAGGQY
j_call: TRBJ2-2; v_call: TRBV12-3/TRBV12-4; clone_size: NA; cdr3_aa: ASWTGVTGELF
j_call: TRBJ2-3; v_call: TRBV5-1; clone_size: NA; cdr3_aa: AGSLEATHTQY
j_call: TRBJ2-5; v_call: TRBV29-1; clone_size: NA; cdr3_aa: SAGRTSGGAGETQY
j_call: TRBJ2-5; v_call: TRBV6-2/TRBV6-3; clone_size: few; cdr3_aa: ASNPEASGGETQY
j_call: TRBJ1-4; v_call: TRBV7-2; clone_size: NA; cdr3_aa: ASSPAGPNEKLF
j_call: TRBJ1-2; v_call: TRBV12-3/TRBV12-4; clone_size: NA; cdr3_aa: ASRPLQGADYGYT
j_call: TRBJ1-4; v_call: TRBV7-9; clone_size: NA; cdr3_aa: ASSLPGTEKLF
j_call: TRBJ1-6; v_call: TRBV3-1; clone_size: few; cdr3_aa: ASSQWGQGDSPLH
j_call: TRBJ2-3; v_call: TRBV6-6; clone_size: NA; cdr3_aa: ASSYGGGATDTQY
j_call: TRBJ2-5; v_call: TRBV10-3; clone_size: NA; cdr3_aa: AISDPEETQY
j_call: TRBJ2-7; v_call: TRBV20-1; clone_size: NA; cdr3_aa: SAQGDLGYEQY
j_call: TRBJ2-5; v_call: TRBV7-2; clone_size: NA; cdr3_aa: ASSSRGGGQETQY
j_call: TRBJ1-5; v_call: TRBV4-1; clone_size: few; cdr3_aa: ASSQALTGRDQPQH
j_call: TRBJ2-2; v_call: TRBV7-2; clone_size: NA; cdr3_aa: ASSLRIGELF
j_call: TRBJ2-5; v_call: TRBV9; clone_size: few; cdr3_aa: ASSSTRTGREETQY
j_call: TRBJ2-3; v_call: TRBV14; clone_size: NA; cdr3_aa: ASSLPTGSTDTQY
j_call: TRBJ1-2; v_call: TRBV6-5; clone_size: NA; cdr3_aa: ASGSADTTGHNYGYT
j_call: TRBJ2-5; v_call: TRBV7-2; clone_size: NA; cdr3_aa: ASSLGLAGRGETQY
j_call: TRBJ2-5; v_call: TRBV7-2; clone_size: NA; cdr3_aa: ASSLVLIGGLAGAKETQY
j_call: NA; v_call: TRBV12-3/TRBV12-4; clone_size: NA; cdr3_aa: ASSSDRASEQY